The 16 T cell receptor beta chains below come from one sample, sequenced in a study of neurological immune-mediated disorders. TCRdb fed the 5' RACE reads into MiXCR, producing one record per CDR3 protein. The table records more than 45,000 distinct CDR3 sequences, over 10% of them present only once. Material for sequencing was PBMCs. These receptor sequences come from a man aged 55 to 70 in good health.

This clonotype has a count of ten or more. The chain combines TRBV5-1 with TRBJ1-6; no definite D call. V lost 5 bases to trimming and J lost 0 bases, with 12 bases between them. Germline-derived CDR1 and CDR2 are SGHRS and YFSETQ. The CDR3 is 16 amino acids. This CDR3 reads CASSLSPSSYNSPLHF. In nucleotides, the CDR3 is TGCGCCAGCAGTCTCAGCCCGAGCTCCTATAATTCACCCCTCCACTTT.

On this clonotype itself: Just one base apart from a much larger clone, this may be a read error. The chain has TRBV5-1 and TRBJ2-5; D is undetermined. Germline loops: CDR1 SGHRS, CDR2 YFSETQ. Trimming took 0 bases from V and 3 from J, leaving 18 bases between them. The CDR3 runs 17 residues. CDR3 sequence reads: CASSLELSGEAEETQYF. The CDR3 coding sequence is TGCGCCAGCAGCTTGGAATTAAGTGGCGAGGCAGAAGAGACCCAGTACTTC.

As for this clonotype: A much larger clone lies a single base off, so this may be a read error. The chain links TRBV12-3 or TRBV12-4 to TRBJ2-7, with D possibly being TRBD2 (5 bases). V lost 3 bases and J lost 7, with 16 bases in between. The CDR3 consists of 14 residues. CDR3 DNA sequence: TGTGCCAGCAGTTTCATGACGCGGGTGGAGGAGCAGTACTTC. This translates into CASSFMTRVEEQYF.

This clonotype came up many times. V gene TRBV7-2 combines with J gene TRBJ2-1; D gene ambiguous. CDR1 is SGHTA, CDR2 FQGNSA, per germline. CDR3 length equals 14 residues. V was cut by 8 bases and J by 4 bases, with 15 bases left in between. CDR3 in amino acids: CASCETNSYNEQFF. The CDR3 bases are TGTGCCAGCTGTGAGACAAACTCGTACAATGAGCAGTTCTTC.

This clonotype showed up many times. The chain employs TRBV20-1 and TRBJ2-3; no definite D call. Germline V gives CDR1 DFQATT, CDR2 SNEGSKA (reference sequence). Trimming left V 2 bases short and J 4 bases short, with 13 bases between. CDR3 length: 14 residues. The CDR3: CSARTLLISDTQYF. The CDR3 coding sequence is TGCAGTGCTAGAACCCTCTTGATATCAGATACGCAGTATTTT.

In this sample, this clonotype turned up many times. The chain couples TRBV11-1 to TRBJ2-1; tentative D call: TRBD1 (6 bases). The CDR3 has 15 amino acids. The ends were cut back, 1 base at V and 2 bases at J, with 9 bases in the middle. Germline assignment: CDR1 SGHAT and CDR2 FQDESV (reference sequence). The CDR3 region has the DNA TGTGCCAGCAGCTTAGACCCAGGGGCCTACAATGAGCAGTTCTTC. This encodes CASSLDPGAYNEQFF.

This clonotype has at least ten counts. The chain uses TRBV5-6 and TRBJ2-6, with D possibly matching TRBD1 (6 bases). The germline CDR1 and CDR2 sequences are SGHDT and YYEEEE. There are 17 residues in the CDR3. V was pared by 2 bases and J by 2 bases, with 14 bases between. CDR3: CASSFPGAPAGANVLTF. CDR3 coding DNA: TGTGCCAGCAGCTTCCCAGGGGCTCCCGCTGGGGCCAACGTCCTGACTTTC.

This clonotype has ten or more counts. The gene calls are TRBV29-1 and TRBJ2-1, with 10 bases fitting TRBD2. The CDR3 is 14 residues long. Germline lookup yields CDR1 SQVTM and CDR2 ANQGSEA. The J segment lost 6 bases and the V segment lost 7 bases, leaving 9 bases of the junction unmatched. This CDR3 is CSGRERGGLNEQFF. The CDR3 region has the DNA TGCAGCGGCCGCGAGCGGGGGGGCCTCAATGAGCAGTTCTTC.

The table lists this clonotype with many counts. The chain recombines TRBV7-2 with TRBJ2-7; D is unresolved. V was clipped by 1 base and J by 9 bases, with 13 bases between them. This CDR3 is built from 13 residues. In germline, CDR1 is SGHTA, CDR2 FQGNSA. CDR3 residues: CASSLGATSAQYF. The CDR3 coding sequence is TGTGCCAGCAGCTTAGGCGCAACCTCCGCGCAGTACTTC.

This clonotype was seen at least ten times. V usage is TRBV7-2 and J usage is TRBJ1-2; D is ambiguous. Trimming removed 1 base at V and 7 bases at J, with 10 bases between. Per germline, CDR1 SGHTA and CDR2 FQGNSA. The CDR3 covers 13 residues. CDR3 coding DNA: TGTGCCAGCAGCTTAGAGGAAGGTTCTGGCTACACCTTC. As protein: CASSLEEGSGYTF. The full variable domain, with the rest looked up from reference TRBV7-2 and TRBJ1-2, is GAGVSQSPSNKVTEKGKDVELRCDPISGHTALYWYRQSLGQGLEFLIYFQGNSAPDKSGLPSDRFSAERTGGSVSTLTIQRTQQEDSAVYLCASSLEEGSGYTFGSGTRLTVV.

The genes are TRBV7-2 and TRBJ1-5; D unresolved. V was cut by 3 bases and J by 4 bases, with 16 bases left in between. CDR3 length: 16 amino acids. Germline V gene data show CDR1 as SGHTA and CDR2 as FQGNSA. Here the CDR3 DNA reads TGTGCCAGCAGCTTTAATGGTCCTATGCAAAATCAGCCCCAGCATTTT. It translates to CASSFNGPMQNQPQHF.

This clonotype was counted many times. This chain uses TRBV7-2 with TRBJ1-6; TRBD1 is a possible D gene (5 bases). The V end lost 5 bases, the J end lost 13 bases, and 21 bases lay between the germline ends. Germline V gene sequence: CDR1 SGHTA, CDR2 FQGNSA. The CDR3 sequence is 15 residues long. The CDR3 DNA reads TGTGCCAGCAGCGTCGACAGTAGATGGAGTTCCCCCCTCCACTTT. It yields the protein CASSVDSRWSSPLHF.

Many counts were recorded for this clonotype. The chain is built from TRBV7-9 and TRBJ1-2, with D perhaps TRBD1 (5 bases). Germline V gene data show CDR1 as SEHNR and CDR2 as FQNEAQ (reference sequence). Trimming stripped 1 base from V and 1 base from J, with 7 bases between. The CDR3 length is 14 residues. The CDR3 nucleotides read TGTGCCAGCAGCTTAGGACAGAGTAACTATGGCTACACCTTC. This codes for CASSLGQSNYGYTF.

This clonotype was counted many times. The CDR3 nucleotides are TGTGCCAGCAGCCAAGATTATCGGGGCTCTGGGGCCAACGTCCTGACTTTC. It encodes CASSQDYRGSGANVLTF. The V gene is TRBV14, the J gene TRBJ2-6, with a tentative D call TRBD2 (5 bases). In germline, CDR1 is SGHDN, CDR2 FVKESK. The CDR3 is 17 amino acids. Trimming took off 0 bases at V and 0 bases at J, with 9 bases between the two ends.

This chain joins TRBV15 and TRBJ1-6; D remains ambiguous. Between the trimmed V and J ends, which lost 8 bases and 3 bases, there was a span of 11 bases. This CDR3 is built from 14 residues. Per germline, CDR1 LNHNV and CDR2 YYDKDF (reference sequence). This chain's CDR3 is CATQARLYNSPLHF. CDR3 in DNA: TGTGCCACCCAGGCTCGTCTCTATAATTCACCCCTCCACTTT.

The rearrangement links TRBV19 to TRBJ1-2; TRBD1 matches 8 bases. The germline V gene has CDR1 LNHDA and CDR2 SQIVND (reference sequence). The V gene end was trimmed by 4 bases and the J gene end by 4 bases; junction bases not matched to a gene: 5. The CDR3 contains 14 residues. CDR3 DNA: TGTGCCAGTAGTACGGGACAGGAGATCTATGGCTACACCTTC. This codes for CASSTGQEIYGYTF.